What follows are 13 T cell receptor beta chains derived from one specimen sequenced in a study of blood T cell repertoires in COVID-19. Measured with immunoSEQ multiplex PCR; TCRdb has only the in-frame clones, and not every one. Here the sample spans 400,000 to 500,000 clones, 75% to 90% being singletons. Sequenced material: peripheral blood. These receptors came from a woman aged 30 to 39 with active or convalescent COVID-19.

The J gene is TRBJ1-5, the V gene TRBV5-1; 8 positions match TRBD1. Germline loops: CDR1 SGHRS, CDR2 YFSETQ. The CDR3 is made up of 15 amino acids. V gave up 4 bases and J gave up 6 bases; unmatched junction bases: 9. CDR3 sequence reads: CASSMAGGEGQPQHF. In nucleotides, the CDR3 is TGCGCCAGCAGCATGGCAGGGGGCGAGGGTCAGCCCCAGCATTTT.

The chain recombines TRBV7-2 with TRBJ2-1, with D unclear. The CDR3 totals 16 residues. CDR1 is SGHTA, CDR2 FQGNSA, per germline. V was pared by 0 bases and J by 0 bases, with 9 bases between. Here the CDR3 reads CASSLAAESSYNEQFF. CDR3 in DNA: TGTGCCAGCAGCTTAGCGGCGGAGAGCTCCTACAATGAGCAGTTCTTC.

V and J are TRBV6-2 or TRBV6-3 and TRBJ2-3, with a weak D call TRBD1 (6 bases). CDR1 and CDR2 (germline): MNHEY, SVGEGT. Trimming took 4 bases from V and 6 from J, leaving 14 bases between them. The CDR3 length is 14 residues. The CDR3 DNA reads as TGTGCCAGCAGTTCTACCGGACAGTTTGATACGCAGTATTTT. Protein product: CASSSTGQFDTQYF.

The rearrangement links TRBV4-1 to TRBJ2-3, with 7 bases fitting TRBD2. This CDR3 has 14 residues. The ends lost 4 bases at V and 5 bases at J; junction bases unmatched: 6. CDR1 and CDR2 (germline): MGHRA, YSYEKL. CDR3 DNA: TGCGCCAGCAGCCCCGGACTAGAAGTAGATACGCAGTATTTT. As protein: CASSPGLEVDTQYF.

The rearrangement links TRBV5-1 to TRBJ1-1; 11 bases line up with TRBD1. Germline trimming cut 4 bases from V and 4 bases from J; bases unmatched to any gene: 15. Germline V gives CDR1 SGHRS, CDR2 YFSETQ. The CDR3 sequence is 18 residues long. This CDR3 is CASSPGWTGGVGSTEAFF. The CDR3 DNA reads TGCGCCAGCAGCCCGGGGTGGACAGGGGGCGTAGGGAGCACTGAAGCTTTCTTT.

Concerning this clone: The same CDR3 is also encoded by other DNA sequences in this sample. V is TRBV3-1 (or the pseudogene TRBV3-2) and J is TRBJ1-1, with TRBD1 as a possible D gene (6 bases). Between the trimmed V and J ends, which lost 2 bases and 4 bases, there was a span of 8 bases. In germline, CDR1 is LGHDT, CDR2 YNNKEL (reference sequence). The CDR3 has 13 amino acids. The CDR3 DNA sequence: TGTGCCAGCAGCCAAAAGGGGGTCACTGAAGCTTTCTTT. Amino acid sequence: CASSQKGVTEAFF.

With respect to this clone: Other DNA sequences within the sample encode an identical CDR3. This chain uses TRBV29-1 with TRBJ2-7; the match to TRBD1 covers 8 bases. Germline CDR1 reads SQVTM; CDR2 reads ANQGSEA. The J segment lost 3 bases and the V segment lost 7 bases, leaving 2 bases of the junction unmatched. The CDR3 runs to 11 residues. CDR3: CSAGQGYEQYF. The CDR3 DNA reads as TGCAGCGCCGGACAGGGCTACGAGCAGTACTTC.

This clone was observed a single time. The rearrangement uses TRBV18 and TRBJ1-5, with D maybe TRBD1 (6 bases). The ends were cut back, 3 bases at V and 3 bases at J, with 12 bases in the middle. The germline V gene has CDR1 KGHSH and CDR2 LQKENI. The CDR3 consists of 15 residues. CDR3 sequence (DNA): TGTGCCAGCTCACCGAACACAGGGATCAATCAGCCCCAGCATTTT. Translation: CASSPNTGINQPQHF.

The V and J genes are TRBV5-1 and TRBJ2-7; 7 bases line up with TRBD2. The CDR3 consists of 14 residues. The trim removed 2 bases at V and 6 bases at J, leaving 8 bases unmatched. The V gene's germline CDR1 is SGHRS and CDR2 YFSETQ. The CDR3 reads CASSLGEGLGEQYF. The CDR3 DNA is TGCGCCAGCAGCTTAGGGGAGGGACTCGGCGAGCAGTACTTC.

The chain carries TRBV29-1 and TRBJ1-2; a possible D gene is TRBD1 (5 bases). CDR1 SQVTM and CDR2 ANQGSEA come from the germline V gene. Trimming removed 5 bases at V and 0 bases at J, with 19 bases between. There are 16 residues in the CDR3. CDR3 bases: TGCAGCGTTCCTGGACAAGGGATTTCTCCTAACTATGGCTACACCTTC. As protein: CSVPGQGISPNYGYTF.

The rearrangement links TRBV11-2 to TRBJ2-7; a possible D gene is TRBD2 (6 bases). CDR3 length: 15 amino acids. V shed 5 bases and J shed 1 base, with 15 bases lying between them. CDR1 is SGHAT, CDR2 FQNNGV, per germline. The CDR3 is CASSIFSGESYEQYF. The CDR3 DNA reads as TGTGCCAGCAGCATCTTTTCGGGAGAATCCTACGAGCAGTACTTC.

The chain employs TRBV2 and TRBJ2-7, with 11 bases that match TRBD1. This CDR3 comprises 14 residues. Germline CDR1 reads SNHLY; CDR2 reads FYNNEI. V gave up 6 bases and J gave up 2 bases; unmatched junction bases: 3. The CDR3, as DNA: TGTGCCAGCAGCCGGGACAGGGGGACCTACGAGCAGTACTTC. Translation: CASSRDRGTYEQYF.

The chain is built from TRBV3-1 (or the pseudogene TRBV3-2) and TRBJ2-3, with 7 bases identical to TRBD2. Germline CDR1 LGHDT, CDR2 YNNKEL (reference sequence). After removal of 5 bases from V and 2 bases from J, the junction contained 4 bases not matched to a gene. This CDR3 has 14 residues. The CDR3 DNA follows: TGTGCCAGCAGCGCGAGCGGGAACACAGATACGCAGTATTTT. Amino acid sequence: CASSASGNTDTQYF.